This TCR beta chain comes out of a study of cytomegalovirus exposure and HLA in healthy donors. Trimming pared 7 bases from V and 5 bases from J, leaving 15 bases between. This CDR3 contains 15 residues. Per the germline V gene, CDR1 is SNHLY and CDR2 is FYNNEI. With 60 Vbeta and 13 Jbeta primers, the PCR was carried out. Measured with immunoSEQ multiplex PCR; TCRdb has only the in-frame clones, and not every one. The table lists some 150,000 clones, about 69% of them singletons, with 2% to 2.5% in the top ten. The sequencing input was PBMCs. This sequence was found in a human donor in good health. The chain is built from TRBV2 and TRBJ1-6, with D possibly matching TRBD1 (6 bases). CDR3 sequence (DNA): TGTGCCAGCACACTCCTTGGGGGCAATAATTCACCCCTCCACTTT. Translated: CASTLLGGNNSPLHF. Drawing the rest from reference TRBV2 and TRBJ1-6, the complete variable domain is EPEVTQTPSHQVTQMGQEVILRCVPISNHLYFYWYRQILGQKVEFLVSFYNNEISEKSEIFDDQFSVERPDGSNFTLKIRSTKLEDSAMYFCASTLLGGNNSPLHFGNGTRLTVT.